This TCR beta chain was obtained from a study of blood T cell repertoires in COVID-19. The CDR3 runs to 16 residues. CDR1 is LNHDA and CDR2 is SQIVND in the germline V gene (reference sequence). V lost 2 bases, J lost 1 base, and 7 bases stayed unmatched. Generated by immunoSEQ multiplex PCR, the TCRdb table keeps only in-frame clones and is missing some. The sample has fewer than 350,000 clones, 75% to 95% seen once; the top ten hold about 6.8%. The source material was peripheral blood. The receptor was derived from a woman aged 25 to 45 with COVID-19, enrolled during active disease. The V and J genes are TRBV19 and TRBJ2-7; 8 nucleotides line up with TRBD1. The CDR3 nucleotides read TGTGCCAGTAGTATATCGGGGACAGGCGTATCCTACGAGCAGTACTTC. Translated, it gives CASSISGTGVSYEQYF.